This is a list of T cell receptor beta chains from one sample in a study of metastatic and nonmetastatic thyroid tumors. TCRdb used MiXCR to call clones anew from the PCR reads. The data contain some 25,000 clones, about 20% of them singletons. The sequenced sample was blood. The receptors were gathered from a female donor with papillary thyroid cancer or a benign thyroid nodule (not recorded which). Some clones in this sample may be carry-over from other donors' samples. Both conserved end residues are part of each CDR3. A D gene is named only where the DNA matches it firmly. Clone size appears in some rows only: once, few, many, or a class for an expanded clone.

cdr3_nt: TGTGCCAGCAGCTTAGATTGGGGTCGGGGGACCCAGTACTTC
cdr3_aa: CASSLDWGRGTQYF
clone_size: many
j_call: TRBJ2-5
d_call: NA
v_call: TRBV11-2

cdr3_nt: TGTGCCAGCAGCTTACTCGGAATAGCTGAAGCTTTCTTT
cdr3_aa: CASSLLGIAEAFF
clone_size: many
j_call: TRBJ1-1
d_call: NA
v_call: TRBV7-9

cdr3_nt: TGCGCCAGCAGCTTGGCCGGTAGCGGGGTAGGCTACGAGCAGTACTTC
cdr3_aa: CASSLAGSGVGYEQYF
clone_size: many
j_call: TRBJ2-7
d_call: TRBD2
v_call: TRBV5-1

cdr3_nt: TGCAGTGCTACAAGACCCGGAGCCTATAACTATGGCTACACCTTC
cdr3_aa: CSATRPGAYNYGYTF
clone_size: NA
j_call: TRBJ1-2
d_call: NA
v_call: TRBV20-1

cdr3_nt: TGTGCCAGCAGGTCCGGGCGGGGGTTAGATACGCAGTATTTT
cdr3_aa: CASRSGRGLDTQYF
clone_size: medium-sized
j_call: TRBJ2-3
d_call: TRBD2
v_call: TRBV6-1

cdr3_nt: TGCGCCAGCAGCCAAGGGACAGGCGTAAACACCATATATTTT
cdr3_aa: CASSQGTGVNTIYF
clone_size: many
j_call: TRBJ1-3
d_call: TRBD1
v_call: TRBV4-1

cdr3_nt: TGTGCCAGCAGTCCCCCCGGCGCTTGGGAAGAGACCCAGTACTTC
cdr3_aa: CASSPPGAWEETQYF
clone_size: NA
j_call: TRBJ2-5
d_call: NA
v_call: TRBV6-2/TRBV6-3

cdr3_nt: TGTGCCAGCAGCAACGGGGGGTCGGGTTCACCCCTCCACTTT
cdr3_aa: CASSNGGSGSPLHF
clone_size: many
j_call: TRBJ1-6
d_call: NA
v_call: TRBV7-9

cdr3_nt: TGTGCCAGCAGTAACAGGATCTCCGGGTATGGCTACACCTTC
cdr3_aa: CASSNRISGYGYTF
clone_size: NA
j_call: TRBJ1-2
d_call: NA
v_call: TRBV2

cdr3_nt: TGTGCCAGCAGCTCCCTAGGGGTGGGAAAACTGTTTTTT
cdr3_aa: CASSSLGVGKLFF
clone_size: many
j_call: TRBJ1-4
d_call: NA
v_call: TRBV7-9

cdr3_nt: TGCGCCAGCAGCCAAGGAGGACTAGCGGGTCCCAGAGGGGGAGAGACCCAGTACTTC
cdr3_aa: CASSQGGLAGPRGGETQYF
clone_size: many
j_call: TRBJ2-5
d_call: TRBD2
v_call: TRBV4-1

cdr3_nt: TGTGCCAGCAGCTGGCTAGCGGGAGGGTACGAGCAGTACTTC
cdr3_aa: CASSWLAGGYEQYF
clone_size: many
j_call: TRBJ2-7
d_call: TRBD2
v_call: TRBV5-6

cdr3_nt: TGTGCCAGCAGTGCACAGGGTGGAAGTGAAAAACTGTTTTTT
cdr3_aa: CASSAQGGSEKLFF
clone_size: many
j_call: TRBJ1-4
d_call: NA
v_call: TRBV6-4

cdr3_nt: TGTGCCAGCAGCTTTCGGCCTTTTAACACCGGGGAGCTGTTTTTT
cdr3_aa: CASSFRPFNTGELFF
clone_size: many
j_call: TRBJ2-2
d_call: NA
v_call: TRBV7-8

cdr3_nt: TGTGCCATCAGTGTGGGTCCGAAGACCGCCTACAATGAGCAGTTCTTC
cdr3_aa: CAISVGPKTAYNEQFF
clone_size: once
j_call: TRBJ2-1
d_call: NA
v_call: TRBV10-3

cdr3_nt: TGTGCCAGCAGTTACAAGGGACCGCACTATGGCTACACCTTC
cdr3_aa: CASSYKGPHYGYTF
clone_size: medium-sized
j_call: TRBJ1-2
d_call: NA
v_call: TRBV6-5

cdr3_nt: TGTAGTGCTAGAGCCGGGGGCGTTCAGCCCCAGCATTTC
cdr3_aa: CSARAGGVQPQHF
clone_size: NA
j_call: TRBJ1-5
d_call: NA
v_call: TRBV20-1

cdr3_nt: TGCGCCAGCAGCATGACAGGGAACTCCTACGAGCAGTACTTC
cdr3_aa: CASSMTGNSYEQYF
clone_size: few
j_call: TRBJ2-7
d_call: TRBD1
v_call: TRBV5-1

cdr3_nt: TGTGCCAGCAGTTTGATGGGGTATAGCAATCAGCCCCAGCATTTT
cdr3_aa: CASSLMGYSNQPQHF
clone_size: few
j_call: TRBJ1-5
d_call: NA
v_call: TRBV27

cdr3_nt: TGTGCCAGCAAACGGGGGGGCGGGGAATGCGAGCAGTACTTC
cdr3_aa: CASKRGGGECEQYF
clone_size: NA
j_call: TRBJ2-7
d_call: TRBD2
v_call: TRBV28

cdr3_nt: TGCAGTGCAGCGGGGTTATATGGCTACACCTTC
cdr3_aa: CSAAGLYGYTF
clone_size: many
j_call: TRBJ1-2
d_call: NA
v_call: TRBV20-1

cdr3_nt: TGTGCCAGCAGCACGGGACAGCCGAACACTGAAGCTTTCTTT
cdr3_aa: CASSTGQPNTEAFF
clone_size: once
j_call: TRBJ1-1
d_call: TRBD1
v_call: TRBV7-3

cdr3_nt: TGTGCAAGGAGACGGGTCCGGGGCGAGCAGTACTTC
cdr3_aa: CARRRVRGEQYF
clone_size: many
j_call: TRBJ2-7
d_call: NA
v_call: TRBV2

cdr3_nt: TGTGCCAGCGCTGACAGCGCCTACAATGAGCAGTTCTTC
cdr3_aa: CASADSAYNEQFF
clone_size: many
j_call: TRBJ2-1
d_call: NA
v_call: TRBV7-2

cdr3_nt: TGTGCCAGCAGCTTGAACGGCAGAACTAACTATGGCTACACCTTC
cdr3_aa: CASSLNGRTNYGYTF
clone_size: many
j_call: TRBJ1-2
d_call: NA
v_call: TRBV5-6

cdr3_nt: TGTGCCAGCAGCCAGCGGCCTCGGACCCTCGGGGGGGTCGCCGGGGAGCTGTTTTTT
cdr3_aa: CASSQRPRTLGGVAGELFF
clone_size: many
j_call: TRBJ2-2
d_call: TRBD2
v_call: TRBV13

cdr3_nt: TGTGCCAGCAGCCAAACTACAGATACGCAGTATTTT
cdr3_aa: CASSQTTDTQYF
clone_size: many
j_call: TRBJ2-3
d_call: NA
v_call: TRBV3-1

cdr3_nt: TGTGCCAGCTCACCACCCGTCGCCGGGGAGCTGTTTTTT
cdr3_aa: CASSPPVAGELFF
clone_size: many
j_call: TRBJ2-2
d_call: NA
v_call: TRBV18

cdr3_nt: TGTGCCTGCAGTTACGAAAACGGACAGGTAGTTCGAGAGACCCAGTACTTC
cdr3_aa: CACSYENGQVVRETQYF
clone_size: many
j_call: TRBJ2-5
d_call: TRBD1
v_call: TRBV6-2/TRBV6-3

cdr3_nt: TGTGCCAGCTCACCGGCGGGAACAGCCAATAACTATGGCTACACCTTC
cdr3_aa: CASSPAGTANNYGYTF
clone_size: many
j_call: TRBJ1-2
d_call: NA
v_call: TRBV18

cdr3_nt: TGCAGTGCTAGTCAGCTGGGGACAGACTTGAACACTGAAGCTTTCTTT
cdr3_aa: CSASQLGTDLNTEAFF
clone_size: many
j_call: TRBJ1-1
d_call: TRBD1
v_call: TRBV20-1